The sequence of this TCR beta chain was determined in a study of T cells after yellow fever vaccination. The study, taken as a whole, reports: Post-booster repertoires contained most primary-vaccination clones again (roughly 96% CD4, 85% to 90% CD8).

A word on this clonotype: The antigen remains undetermined.

Using its own MiXCR run on the 5' RACE reads, TCRdb lists one record per CDR3 protein. The sample carries under 600,000 distinct CDR3 sequences, less than 25% recorded once. The starting material was PBMCs, obtained 21 days after the first yellow fever vaccination. This clonotype was obtained from a man in his late teens or twenties who received the YFV17D yellow fever vaccine.

The CDR3 spells CASSSGTGDQETQYF. The CDR3 DNA reads TGTGCCAGCAGCTCTGGGACAGGAGACCAAGAGACCCAGTACTTC. The gene calls are TRBV11-2 and TRBJ2-5, with 8 nucleotides matching TRBD1. The ends lost 4 bases at V and 0 bases at J; junction bases unmatched: 4. This CDR3 comprises 15 residues. Germline V gene data show CDR1 as SGHAT and CDR2 as FQNNGV.